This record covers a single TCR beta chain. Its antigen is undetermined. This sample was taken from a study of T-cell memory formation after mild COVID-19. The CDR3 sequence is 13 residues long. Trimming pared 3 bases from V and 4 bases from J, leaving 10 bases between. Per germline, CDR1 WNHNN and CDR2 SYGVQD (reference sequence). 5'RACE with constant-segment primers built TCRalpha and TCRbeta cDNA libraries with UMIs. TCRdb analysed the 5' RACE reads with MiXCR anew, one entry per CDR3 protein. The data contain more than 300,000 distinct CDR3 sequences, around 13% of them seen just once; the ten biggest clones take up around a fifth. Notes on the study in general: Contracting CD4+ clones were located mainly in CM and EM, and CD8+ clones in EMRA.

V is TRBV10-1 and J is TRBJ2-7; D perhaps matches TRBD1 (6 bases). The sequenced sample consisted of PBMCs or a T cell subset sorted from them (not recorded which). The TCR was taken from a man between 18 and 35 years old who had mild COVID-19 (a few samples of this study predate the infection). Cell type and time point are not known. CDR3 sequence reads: CASSERTVYEQYF. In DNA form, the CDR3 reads TGCGCCAGCAGTGAACGGACAGTATACGAGCAGTACTTC.